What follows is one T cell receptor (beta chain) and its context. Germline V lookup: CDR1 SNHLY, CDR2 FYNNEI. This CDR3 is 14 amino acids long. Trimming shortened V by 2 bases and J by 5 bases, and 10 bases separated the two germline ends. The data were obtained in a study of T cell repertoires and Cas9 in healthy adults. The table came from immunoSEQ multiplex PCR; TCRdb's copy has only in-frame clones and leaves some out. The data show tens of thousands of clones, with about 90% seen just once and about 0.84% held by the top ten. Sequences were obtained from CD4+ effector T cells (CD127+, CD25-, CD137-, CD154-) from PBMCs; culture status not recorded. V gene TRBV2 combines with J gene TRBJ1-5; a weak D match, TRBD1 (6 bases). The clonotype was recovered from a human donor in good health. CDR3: CASSERGVDQPQHF. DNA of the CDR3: TGTGCCAGCAGTGAAAGGGGGGTGGATCAGCCCCAGCATTTT. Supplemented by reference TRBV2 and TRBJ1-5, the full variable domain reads EPEVTQTPSHQVTQMGQEVILRCVPISNHLYFYWYRQILGQKVEFLVSFYNNEISEKSEIFDDQFSVERPDGSNFTLKIRSTKLEDSAMYFCASSERGVDQPQHFGDGTRLSIL.